This T cell receptor (beta chain) emerged from a study of cytomegalovirus exposure and HLA in healthy donors. Study-wide context: Inside one of the first data releases sat around 77 million unique TCRs taken from HLA-typed donors.

Whole-study results and caveats: Follow-up analysis later connected one missense variant in DCLRE1C with trimming of TCR beta V- and J-genes. The study flagged 150 to 200 TCR beta chains as cytomegalovirus-associated.

This CDR3 has 19 amino acids. CDR1 SEHNR and CDR2 FQNEAQ come from the germline V gene (reference sequence). V dropped 5 bases and J dropped 1; count of bases not matched to a gene: 13. The study ran its PCR with 60 Vbeta and 13 Jbeta primers. This table comes from immunoSEQ multiplex PCR, and its TCRdb copy is limited to in-frame clones, with some not included. The sample yields approximately 98,000 clones, around 72% seen once. This clone was detected only a few times. Its specificity is not known. Sequenced material: PBMCs. The chain is built from TRBV7-9 and TRBJ2-1, with 11 bases identical to TRBD2. This TCR derives from a man younger than 35 in good health and CMV-seropositive. CDR3 sequence reads: CASSPRSGLAAQSYNEQFF. As DNA, the CDR3 is TGTGCCAGCAGCCCAAGGTCGGGACTAGCGGCCCAGTCCTACAATGAGCAGTTCTTC. The variable domain in full, with the rest retrieved from reference TRBV7-9 and TRBJ2-1, is DTGVSQNPRHKITKRGQNVTFRCDPISEHNRLYWYRQTLGQGPEFLTYFQNEAQLEKSRLLSDRFSAERPKGSFSTLEIQRTEQGDSAMYLCASSPRSGLAAQSYNEQFFGPGTRLTVL.